Listed below are T cell receptor beta chains from one sample, sequenced in a study of blood T cell repertoires in COVID-19. Clones were sequenced by immunoSEQ multiplex PCR, and TCRdb holds only the in-frame ones, with some missing. The sample carries 200,000 to 250,000 clones, 88% recorded once. What was sequenced was peripheral blood. These receptors were taken from a man in his forties or fifties with COVID-19, enrolled during active disease. The CDR3 runs from the conserved cysteine through the conserved F or W. D genes are given only for firm matches. Clone sizes are given selectively: once, few, many, or a class where the clone is expanded.

j_call | d_call | clone_size | v_call | cdr3_length | cdr3_aa | cdr3_nt
TRBJ2-3 | - | - | TRBV6-6 | 16 | CASSPGQGGITDTQYF | TGTGCCAGCAGTCCGGGGCAGGGGGGCATCACAGATACGCAGTATTTT
TRBJ2-7 | - | - | TRBV7-2 | 14 | CASSPLGGTYEQYF | TGTGCCAGCAGCCCGCTAGGAGGCACCTACGAGCAGTACTTC
TRBJ2-7 | - | - | TRBV7-9 | 14 | CASSTGQITDEQYF | TGTGCCAGCAGCACAGGGCAAATTACAGACGAGCAGTACTTC
TRBJ2-3 | TRBD2 | - | TRBV27 | 15 | CASLPLAGFTDTQYF | TGTGCCAGCCTACCACTAGCGGGATTCACAGATACGCAGTATTTT
TRBJ2-7 | - | - | TRBV18 | 13 | CASLSGTTQEQYF | TGTGCCAGCTTAAGCGGGACAACCCAAGAGCAGTACTTC
TRBJ2-5 | - | once | TRBV29-1 | 12 | CSVHTGQETQYF | TGCAGCGTTCACACAGGGCAAGAGACCCAGTACTTC
TRBJ2-1 | - | - | TRBV27 | 15 | CASRVGTDSYNEQFF | TGTGCCAGCAGGGTAGGGACTGACTCCTACAATGAGCAGTTCTTC
TRBJ2-1 | TRBD1 | - | TRBV10-3 | 14 | CAISHGTENNEQFF | TGTGCCATCAGCCACGGGACAGAGAACAATGAGCAGTTCTTC
TRBJ2-2 | - | - | TRBV7-2 | 13 | CASSEMVMGELFF | TGTGCCAGCAGCGAGATGGTAATGGGGGAGCTGTTTTTT
TRBJ2-7 | TRBD1 | - | TRBV5-8 | 14 | CASSLPGQTQEQYF | TGTGCCAGCAGCCTACCGGGACAGACGCAGGAGCAGTACTTC
TRBJ1-2 | - | - | TRBV29-1 | 13 | CSVGTALNYGYTF | TGCAGCGTTGGGACAGCCCTTAACTATGGCTACACCTTC
TRBJ1-2 | - | once | TRBV5-4 | 13 | CASSLTEIYGYTF | TGTGCCAGCAGCTTGACAGAAATCTATGGCTACACCTTC
TRBJ2-7 | TRBD1 | - | TRBV15 | 16 | CATSTGGQGGSYEQYF | TGTGCCACCAGCACCGGAGGACAGGGGGGATCCTACGAGCAGTACTTC
TRBJ2-2 | TRBD2 | - | TRBV2 | 15 | CASSYLAGDTGELFF | TGTGCCAGCAGTTATCTAGCGGGAGACACCGGGGAGCTGTTTTTT
TRBJ2-1 | - | - | TRBV18 | 12 | CASSQDSSEQFF | TGTGCCAGCTCGCAGGACAGCTCGGAGCAGTTCTTC
TRBJ2-5 | TRBD2 | - | TRBV7-3 | 15 | CASSNRAGSSETQYF | TGTGCCAGCAGCAACAGAGCGGGGTCGTCTGAGACCCAGTACTTC
TRBJ1-5 | - | few | TRBV5-3 | 14 | CARSLRQVWQPQHF | TGTGCCAGAAGCCTAAGACAGGTGTGGCAGCCCCAGCATTTT
TRBJ2-7 | TRBD1 | - | TRBV11-2 | 14 | CASSLGQGAYEQYF | TGTGCCAGCAGCTTAGGGCAGGGGGCCTACGAGCAGTACTTC
TRBJ2-1 | TRBD2 | - | TRBV11-2 | 15 | CASSSGLAGASEQFF | TGTGCCAGCAGCTCGGGACTAGCGGGCGCCTCGGAGCAGTTCTTC
TRBJ2-5 | TRBD1 | - | TRBV15 | 15 | CATSRSRTGKETQYF | TGTGCCACCAGCAGATCCCGGACAGGGAAAGAGACCCAGTACTTC
TRBJ1-2 | - | - | TRBV2 | 12 | CASSEGSYGYTF | TGTGCCAGCAGTGAAGGCAGCTATGGCTACACCTTC
TRBJ2-5 | - | - | TRBV15 | 15 | CATSREPGSRETQYF | TGTGCCACCAGCAGAGAACCAGGGTCCCGGGAGACCCAGTACTTC
TRBJ2-1 | - | few | TRBV15 | 15 | CATSGGLHLGGEQFF | TGTGCCACCAGCGGGGGACTGCACTTGGGGGGTGAGCAGTTCTTC
TRBJ1-1 | - | - | TRBV7-2 | 14 | CASSLVSGLGDAFF | TGTGCCAGCAGCTTAGTTTCGGGTTTAGGGGATGCTTTCTTT
TRBJ2-7 | TRBD1 | - | TRBV10-3 | 13 | CAIMGTEAQEQYF | TGTGCCATCATGGGGACAGAGGCTCAAGAGCAGTACTTC
TRBJ2-5 | - | - | TRBV11-3 | 14 | CASSLGPRGETQYF | TGTGCCAGCAGCCTAGGCCCCAGGGGAGAGACCCAGTACTTC
TRBJ2-2 | - | - | TRBV12-2 | 13 | CASRPRAAGELFF | TGTGCAAGTCGCCCCAGGGCGGCCGGGGAGCTGTTTTTT
TRBJ2-2 | - | - | TRBV6-6 | 15 | CASTAPGDNTGELFF | TGTGCCAGCACCGCCCCGGGAGATAACACCGGGGAGCTGTTTTTT
TRBJ1-5 | - | - | TRBV28 | 16 | CATRVGGKSSNQPQHF | TGTGCCACCCGGGTGGGGGGGAAATCTAGCAATCAGCCCCAGCATTTT
TRBJ2-3 | TRBD2 | - | TRBV19 | 16 | CASSIGSGGPTDTQYF | TGTGCCAGTAGTATAGGTAGCGGGGGGCCCACAGATACGCAGTATTTT
TRBJ1-2 | TRBD1 | - | TRBV5-8 | 15 | CASSWGDRVNYGYTF | TGTGCCAGCAGCTGGGGGGACAGGGTGAACTATGGCTACACCTTC
TRBJ2-1 | TRBD2 | - | TRBV7-9 | 18 | CASRKKAVGTSGYNEQFF | TGTGCCAGCAGAAAAAAAGCTGTAGGGACTAGCGGATACAATGAGCAGTTCTTC
TRBJ1-3 | - | - | TRBV15 | 16 | CATSREGNRAGNTIYF | TGTGCCACCAGCAGGGAGGGAAATAGGGCTGGAAACACCATATATTTT
TRBJ2-3 | TRBD2 | - | TRBV3-1/TRBV3-2 | 17 | CASSQDPGGSRADTQYF | TGTGCCAGCAGCCAAGATCCTGGCGGGAGCAGGGCAGATACGCAGTATTTT
TRBJ2-4 | - | once | TRBV24-1 | 11 | CATQSQNIQYF | TGTGCCACCCAATCCCAAAACATTCAGTACTTC
TRBJ1-5 | - | - | TRBV6-5 | 14 | CASSYSNRNQPQHF | TGTGCCAGCAGTTACTCGAACAGGAATCAGCCCCAGCATTTT
TRBJ2-7 | - | - | TRBV7-9 | 15 | CASSLVAGIAYEQYF | TGTGCCAGCAGCTTAGTGGCAGGAATCGCCTACGAGCAGTACTTC
TRBJ1-6 | - | many | TRBV6-2/TRBV6-3 | 12 | CASSTGNSPLHF | TGTGCCAGCAGTACAGGGAATTCACCCCTCCACTTT
TRBJ2-7 | - | - | TRBV3-1/TRBV3-2 | 14 | CASSQTGLSYEQYF | TGTGCCAGCAGCCAAACAGGGCTATCCTACGAGCAGTACTTC
TRBJ2-4 | - | - | TRBV20-1 | 11 | CSGAPKNIQYF | TGCAGTGGCGCGCCCAAAAACATTCAGTACTTC
TRBJ2-1 | TRBD1 | - | TRBV5-1 | 16 | CASSLLPGQVYNEQFF | TGCGCCAGCAGCTTACTTCCGGGACAGGTCTACAATGAGCAGTTCTTC
TRBJ1-1 | - | few | TRBV5-1 | 13 | CASSFGRGTEAFF | TGCGCCAGCAGCTTTGGCAGGGGAACTGAAGCTTTCTTT
TRBJ2-2 | TRBD2 | few | TRBV7-2 | 15 | CASSRAGGRTGELFF | TGTGCCAGCAGCCGGGCGGGGGGGCGCACCGGGGAGCTGTTTTTT
TRBJ1-1 | - | - | TRBV7-9 | 17 | CASSSFGGSGMNTEAFF | TGTGCCAGCAGCTCCTTCGGGGGGAGCGGCATGAACACTGAAGCTTTCTTT